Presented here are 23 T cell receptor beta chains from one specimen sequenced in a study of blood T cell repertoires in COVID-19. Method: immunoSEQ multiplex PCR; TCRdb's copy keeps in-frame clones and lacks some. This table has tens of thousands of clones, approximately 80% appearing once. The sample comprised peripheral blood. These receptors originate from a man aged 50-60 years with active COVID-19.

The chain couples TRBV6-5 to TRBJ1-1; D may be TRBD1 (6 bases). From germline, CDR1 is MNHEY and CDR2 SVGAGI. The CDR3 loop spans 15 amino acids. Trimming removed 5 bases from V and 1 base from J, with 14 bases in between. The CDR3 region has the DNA TGTGCCAGCAGTCGCCTGGACAGTGGGAACACTGAAGCTTTCTTT. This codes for CASSRLDSGNTEAFF.

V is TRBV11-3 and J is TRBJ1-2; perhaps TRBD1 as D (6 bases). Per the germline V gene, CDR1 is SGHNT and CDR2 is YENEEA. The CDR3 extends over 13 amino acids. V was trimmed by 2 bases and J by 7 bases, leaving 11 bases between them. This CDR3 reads CASSLNRAGGYTF. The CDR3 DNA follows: TGTGCCAGCAGCTTAAACAGGGCGGGTGGCTACACCTTC.

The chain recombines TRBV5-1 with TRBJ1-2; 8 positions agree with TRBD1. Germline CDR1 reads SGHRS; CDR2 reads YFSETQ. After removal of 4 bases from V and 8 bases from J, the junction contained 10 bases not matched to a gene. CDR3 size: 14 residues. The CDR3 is CASSHMDRAGGYTF. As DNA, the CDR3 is TGCGCCAGCAGCCACATGGACAGGGCGGGAGGCTACACCTTC.

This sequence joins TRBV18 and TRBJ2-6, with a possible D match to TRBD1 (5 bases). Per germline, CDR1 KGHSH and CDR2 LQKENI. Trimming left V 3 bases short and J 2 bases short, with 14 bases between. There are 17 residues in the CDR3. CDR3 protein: CASSPRTSATGANVLTF. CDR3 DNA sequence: TGTGCCAGCTCACCCAGGACAAGTGCTACTGGGGCCAACGTCCTGACTTTC. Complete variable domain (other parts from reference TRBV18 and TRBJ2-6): NAGVMQNPRHLVRRRGQEARLRCSPMKGHSHVYWYRQLPEEGLKFMVYLQKENIIDESGMPKERFSAEFPKEGPSILRIQQVVRGDSAAYFCASSPRTSATGANVLTFGAGSRLTVL.

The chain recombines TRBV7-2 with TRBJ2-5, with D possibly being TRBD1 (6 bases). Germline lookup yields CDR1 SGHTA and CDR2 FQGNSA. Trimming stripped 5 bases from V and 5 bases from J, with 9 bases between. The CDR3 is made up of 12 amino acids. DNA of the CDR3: TGTGCCAGCAGCCAGGGGTGGGAGACCCAGTACTTC. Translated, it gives CASSQGWETQYF.

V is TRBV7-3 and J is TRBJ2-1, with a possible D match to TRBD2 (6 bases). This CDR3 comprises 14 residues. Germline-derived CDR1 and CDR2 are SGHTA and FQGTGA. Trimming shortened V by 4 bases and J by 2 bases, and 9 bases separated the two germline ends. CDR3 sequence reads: CASSSGLTYNEQFF. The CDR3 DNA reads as TGTGCCAGCAGCTCGGGACTGACCTACAATGAGCAGTTCTTC. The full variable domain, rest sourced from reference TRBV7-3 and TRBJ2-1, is GAGVSQTPSNKVTEKGKYVELRCDPISGHTALYWYRQSLGQGPEFLIYFQGTGAADDSGLPNDRFFAVRPEGSVSTLKIQRTERGDSAVYLCASSSGLTYNEQFFGPGTRLTVL.

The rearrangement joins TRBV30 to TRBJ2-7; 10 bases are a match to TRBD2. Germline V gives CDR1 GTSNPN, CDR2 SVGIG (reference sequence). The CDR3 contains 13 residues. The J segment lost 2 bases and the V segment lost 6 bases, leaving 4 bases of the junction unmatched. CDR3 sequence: CACNGLAAYEQYF. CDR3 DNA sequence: TGTGCCTGTAACGGACTAGCGGCCTACGAGCAGTACTTC.

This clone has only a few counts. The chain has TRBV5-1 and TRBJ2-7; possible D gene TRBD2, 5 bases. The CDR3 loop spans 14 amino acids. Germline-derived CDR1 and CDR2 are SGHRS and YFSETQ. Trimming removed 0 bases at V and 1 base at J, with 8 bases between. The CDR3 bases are TGCGCCAGCAGCTTGGACGGCGGGTCCTACGAGCAGTACTTC. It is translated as CASSLDGGSYEQYF. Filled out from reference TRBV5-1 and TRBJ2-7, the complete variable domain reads KAGVTQTPRYLIKTRGQQVTLSCSPISGHRSVSWYQQTPGQGLQFLFEYFSETQRNKGNFPGRFSGRQFSNSRSEMNVSTLELGDSALYLCASSLDGGSYEQYFGPGTRLTVT.

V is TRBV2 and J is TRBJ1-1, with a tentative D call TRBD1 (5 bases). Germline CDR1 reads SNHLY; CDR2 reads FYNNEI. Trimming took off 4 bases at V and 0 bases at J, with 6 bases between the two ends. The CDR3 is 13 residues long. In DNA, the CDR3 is TGTGCCAGCAGTGGACAGATGAACACTGAAGCTTTCTTT. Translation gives CASSGQMNTEAFF.

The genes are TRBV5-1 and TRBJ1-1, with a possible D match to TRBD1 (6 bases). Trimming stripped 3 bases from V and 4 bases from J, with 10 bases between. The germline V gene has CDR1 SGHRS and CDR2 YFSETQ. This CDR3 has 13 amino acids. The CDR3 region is CASSWRGGTEAFF. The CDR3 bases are TGCGCCAGCAGCTGGAGGGGGGGCACTGAAGCTTTCTTT.

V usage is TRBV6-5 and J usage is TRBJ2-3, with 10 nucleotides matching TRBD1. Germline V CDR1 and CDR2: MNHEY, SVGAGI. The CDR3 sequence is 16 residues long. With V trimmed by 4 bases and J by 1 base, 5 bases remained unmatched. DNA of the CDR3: TGTGCCAGCAGTTCCCTAGGACAGGGGGGCACAGATACGCAGTATTTT. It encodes CASSSLGQGGTDTQYF.

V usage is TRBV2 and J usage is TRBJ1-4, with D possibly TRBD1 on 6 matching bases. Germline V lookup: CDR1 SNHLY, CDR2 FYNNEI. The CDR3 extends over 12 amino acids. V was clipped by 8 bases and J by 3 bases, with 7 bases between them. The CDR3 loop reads CASGQPNEKLFF. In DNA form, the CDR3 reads TGTGCCAGCGGACAGCCTAATGAAAAACTGTTTTTT.

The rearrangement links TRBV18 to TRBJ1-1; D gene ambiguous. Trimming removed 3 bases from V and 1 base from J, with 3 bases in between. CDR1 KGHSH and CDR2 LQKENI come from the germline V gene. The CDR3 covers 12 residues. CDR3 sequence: CASSPGNTEAFF. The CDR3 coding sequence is TGTGCCAGCTCACCCGGGAACACTGAAGCTTTCTTT.

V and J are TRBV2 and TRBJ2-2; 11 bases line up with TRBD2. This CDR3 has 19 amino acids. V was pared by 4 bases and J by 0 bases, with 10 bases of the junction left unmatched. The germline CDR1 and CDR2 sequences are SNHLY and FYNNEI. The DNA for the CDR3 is TGTGCCAGCAGTGCCGGAATGCGACTAGCGGGACCGAACACCGGGGAGCTGTTTTTT. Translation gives CASSAGMRLAGPNTGELFF.

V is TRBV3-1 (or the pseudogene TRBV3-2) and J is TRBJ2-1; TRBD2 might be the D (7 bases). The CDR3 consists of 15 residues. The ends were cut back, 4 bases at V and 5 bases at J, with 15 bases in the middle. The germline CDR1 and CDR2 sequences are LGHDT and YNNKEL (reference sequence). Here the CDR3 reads CASSLGRGHNNEQFF. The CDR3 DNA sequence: TGTGCCAGCAGCCTTGGGCGGGGGCATAACAATGAGCAGTTCTTC.

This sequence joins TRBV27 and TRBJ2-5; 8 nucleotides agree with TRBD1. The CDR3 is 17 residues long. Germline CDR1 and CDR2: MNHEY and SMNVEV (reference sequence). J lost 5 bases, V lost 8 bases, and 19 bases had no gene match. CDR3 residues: CASETNRQGRSGETQYF. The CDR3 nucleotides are TGTGCCAGCGAAACTAACCGACAGGGGAGAAGCGGGGAGACCCAGTACTTC.

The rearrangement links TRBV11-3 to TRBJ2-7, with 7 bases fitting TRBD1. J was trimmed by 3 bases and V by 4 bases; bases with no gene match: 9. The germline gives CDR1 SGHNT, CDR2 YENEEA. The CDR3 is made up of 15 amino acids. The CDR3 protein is CASSSTIRQGYEQYF. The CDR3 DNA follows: TGTGCCAGCAGCTCCACGATCCGACAGGGCTACGAGCAGTACTTC.

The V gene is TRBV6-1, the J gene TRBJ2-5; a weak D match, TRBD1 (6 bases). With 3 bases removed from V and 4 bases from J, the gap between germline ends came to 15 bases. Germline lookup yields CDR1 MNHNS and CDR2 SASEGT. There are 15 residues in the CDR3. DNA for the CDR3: TGTGCCAGCAGTGAGGGACAACCACTAGGAGAGACCCAGTACTTC. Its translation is CASSEGQPLGETQYF.

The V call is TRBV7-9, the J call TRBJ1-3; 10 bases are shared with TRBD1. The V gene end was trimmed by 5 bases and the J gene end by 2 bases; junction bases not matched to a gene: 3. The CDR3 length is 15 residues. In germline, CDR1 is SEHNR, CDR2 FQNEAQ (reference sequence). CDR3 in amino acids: CASSPGTGAGNTIYF. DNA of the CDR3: TGTGCCAGCAGCCCTGGGACAGGGGCTGGAAACACCATATATTTT.

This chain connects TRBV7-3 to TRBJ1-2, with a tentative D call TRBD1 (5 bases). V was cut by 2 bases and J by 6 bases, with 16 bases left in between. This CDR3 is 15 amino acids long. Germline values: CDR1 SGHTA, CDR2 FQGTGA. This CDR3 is CASSLGRRDLDGYTF. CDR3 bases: TGTGCCAGCAGCTTAGGCAGGAGGGACCTGGATGGCTACACCTTC.

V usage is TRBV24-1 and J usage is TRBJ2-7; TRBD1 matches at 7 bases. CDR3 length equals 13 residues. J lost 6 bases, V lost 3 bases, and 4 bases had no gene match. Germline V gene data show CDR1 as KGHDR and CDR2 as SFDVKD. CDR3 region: CATSDPTGSEQYF. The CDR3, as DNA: TGTGCCACCAGTGATCCGACAGGGAGCGAGCAGTACTTC.

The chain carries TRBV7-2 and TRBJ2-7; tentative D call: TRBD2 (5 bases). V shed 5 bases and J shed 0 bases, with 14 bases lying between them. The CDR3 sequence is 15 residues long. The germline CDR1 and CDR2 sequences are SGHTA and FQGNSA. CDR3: CASSPRESSSYEQYF. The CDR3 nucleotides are TGTGCCAGCAGCCCGAGGGAAAGTAGCTCCTACGAGCAGTACTTC. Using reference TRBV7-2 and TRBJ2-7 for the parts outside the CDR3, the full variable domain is GAGVSQSPSNKVTEKGKDVELRCDPISGHTALYWYRQSLGQGLEFLIYFQGNSAPDKSGLPSDRFSAERTGGSVSTLTIQRTQQEDSAVYLCASSPRESSSYEQYFGPGTRLTVT.

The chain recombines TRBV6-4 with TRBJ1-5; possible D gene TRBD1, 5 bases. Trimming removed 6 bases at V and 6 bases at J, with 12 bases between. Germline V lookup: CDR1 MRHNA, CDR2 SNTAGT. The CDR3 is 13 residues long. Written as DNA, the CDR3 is TGTGCCAGCAGCCAGGGTAGGGGTCAGCCCCAGCATTTT. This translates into CASSQGRGQPQHF.